This T cell receptor (beta chain) was retrieved from a study of T cells in Graves' hyperthyroidism and ophthalmopathy. Whole-study context: At the time of initial diagnosis and before any treatment, peripheral blood was collected.

This clonotype came up a few times. These patients, aged 18 to 65, had recently diagnosed hyperthyroidism lasting under 2 months. Germline V gene lookup returns CDR1 SQVTM and CDR2 ANQGSEA. Trimming removed 5 bases at V and 5 bases at J, with 9 bases between. This CDR3 has 11 amino acids. Amplified TCR beta CDR3 regions came from RNA transcripts. The primer set for the first-round RT-PCR of the TCR CDR3 was HTBI. One entry per CDR3 protein, called by TCRdb with MiXCR from the multiplex PCR reads. In the table there are hundreds of thousands of distinct CDR3 sequences, roughly 14% of which are singletons.

J is TRBJ2-5 and V is TRBV29-1, with TRBD1 as a possible D gene (6 bases). Sequenced material: blood. This clonotype was obtained from a woman aged 18-29 years with Graves' hyperthyroidism that later progressed to Graves' ophthalmopathy. CDR3 in DNA: TGCAGCGTTTCCCAGGGGGAGACCCAGTACTTC. It yields the protein CSVSQGETQYF.